These 14 T cell receptor beta chains share one sample of origin, sequenced in a study of T cell changes during pregnancy in multiple sclerosis. Profiled with immunoSEQ multiplex PCR; TCRdb holds only in-frame clones, not every one. The sample holds approximately 30,000 clones, around 93% seen once. The source material was CD4+ T cells from peripheral blood mononuclear cells, sampled after pregnancy. The receptors come from a female donor with multiple sclerosis, enrolled in a pregnancy study.

This clone was detected only once. This chain joins TRBV6-6 and TRBJ1-1; D not resolved. V lost 4 bases to trimming and J lost 3 bases, with 12 bases between them. Per the germline V gene, CDR1 is MNHNY and CDR2 is SVGAGI (reference sequence). The CDR3 totals 14 residues. As DNA, the CDR3 is TGTGCCAGCAGTTTCTTGTCCCCCGACACTGAAGCTTTCTTT. Its protein is CASSFLSPDTEAFF.

The V call is TRBV19, the J call TRBJ1-1, with 8 bases identical to TRBD1. CDR3 length: 16 residues. From germline, CDR1 is LNHDA and CDR2 SQIVND (reference sequence). V shed 3 bases, J shed 1 base, and the junction held 7 bases outside the gene matches. The CDR3 reads CASSIFPGTGNTEAFF. As DNA, the CDR3 is TGTGCCAGTAGTATTTTCCCAGGGACAGGGAACACTGAAGCTTTCTTT.

The rearrangement uses TRBV10-3 and TRBJ2-7, with 7 bases matching TRBD1. Trimming removed 0 bases from V and 3 bases from J; junction bases left unmatched: 14. The CDR3 extends over 18 amino acids. The germline CDR1 and CDR2 sequences are ENHRY and SYGVKD. This CDR3 is CAISESPEGAIQNYEQYF. The DNA for the CDR3 is TGTGCCATCAGTGAGTCCCCAGAGGGGGCCATACAAAACTACGAGCAGTACTTC.

The chain uses TRBV5-1 and TRBJ2-7; D may be TRBD1 (7 bases). The CDR3 runs to 15 residues. Trimming stripped 4 bases from V and 1 base from J, with 15 bases between. Germline assignment: CDR1 SGHRS and CDR2 YFSETQ. The CDR3: CASSPRGQPSYEQYF. The CDR3 nucleotides read TGCGCCAGCAGCCCGCGGGGACAGCCATCCTACGAGCAGTACTTC.

V gene TRBV5-4 combines with J gene TRBJ2-7; 10 bases line up with TRBD2. V lost 0 bases to trimming and J lost 3 bases; unmatched junction nucleotides: 3. Germline-derived CDR1 and CDR2 are SGHNT and YYREEE (reference sequence). The CDR3 extends over 15 amino acids. CDR3 amino acids: CASSLELAGIYEQYF. CDR3 DNA sequence: TGTGCCAGCAGCTTGGAACTAGCGGGGATCTACGAGCAGTACTTC.

The rearrangement joins TRBV7-2 to TRBJ2-1; tentative D call: TRBD1 (5 bases). The germline V and J ends were trimmed by 2 bases and 7 bases, with 15 bases remaining between them. The CDR3 sequence is 15 residues long. Germline V CDR1 and CDR2: SGHTA, FQGNSA. The CDR3 DNA reads TGTGCCAGCAGCTTAAGGTGGGGCCCTGGGAATGAGCAGTTCTTC. This encodes CASSLRWGPGNEQFF.

CDR3 residues: CASRVTDRSNQPQHF. As DNA, the CDR3 is TGTGCCAGTAGGGTAACCGACAGGAGCAATCAGCCCCAGCATTTT. V is TRBV19 and J is TRBJ1-5; D perhaps matches TRBD1 (6 bases). V lost 6 bases to trimming and J lost 1 base, with 13 bases between them. Germline lookup yields CDR1 LNHDA and CDR2 SQIVND (reference sequence). This CDR3 is built from 15 residues.

The chain carries TRBV30 and TRBJ2-3, with 11 positions matching TRBD2. V was clipped by 5 bases and J by 11 bases; unmatched bases: 15. Germline V gene lookup returns CDR1 GTSNPN and CDR2 SVGIG (reference sequence). The CDR3 loop spans 15 amino acids. This chain's CDR3 is CAWDRIAGGREEQYF. The CDR3 coding sequence is TGTGCCTGGGACCGGATAGCGGGAGGGCGCGAGGAGCAGTATTTT.

CDR3 loop: CASSLAQNQPQHF. In DNA form, the CDR3 reads TGCGCCAGCAGCTTGGCACAGAATCAGCCCCAGCATTTT. This chain joins TRBV5-1 and TRBJ1-5; D gene ambiguous. The V gene lost 0 bases and the J gene lost 4 bases, with 5 bases spanning the gap. The CDR3 covers 13 residues. CDR1 is SGHRS, CDR2 YFSETQ, per germline.

DNA of the CDR3: TGTGCCAGTGCGGGCGGGAGGACCTACGAGCAGTACTTC. It encodes CASAGGRTYEQYF. V and J are TRBV19 and TRBJ2-7, with 8 bases lining up with TRBD2. Germline V gene data show CDR1 as LNHDA and CDR2 as SQIVND (reference sequence). The ends lost 8 bases at V and 2 bases at J; junction bases unmatched: 5. The CDR3 covers 13 residues.

The chain couples TRBV5-6 to TRBJ2-7; 7 bases are shared with TRBD2. Germline loops: CDR1 SGHDT, CDR2 YYEEEE. V was pared by 3 bases and J by 5 bases, with 8 bases of the junction left unmatched. This CDR3 is built from 14 residues. The CDR3, as DNA: TGTGCCAGCAGCTCAATCGGACTAGGAGACGAGCAGTACTTC. Translating gives CASSSIGLGDEQYF.

This clone was picked up a small number of times. This sequence joins TRBV6-1 and TRBJ1-4, with D unresolved. The CDR3 is 16 residues long. V was cut by 4 bases and J by 2 bases, with 14 bases left in between. Germline lookup yields CDR1 MNHNS and CDR2 SASEGT. CDR3 in amino acids: CASSALFSSTNEKLFF. The CDR3 DNA reads TGTGCCAGCAGTGCCCTTTTTTCGAGTACTAATGAAAAACTGTTTTTT.

The chain has TRBV30 and TRBJ2-7; TRBD2 is a possible D gene (6 bases). The CDR3 has 14 residues. The V gene lost 0 bases and the J gene lost 2 bases, with 11 bases spanning the gap. Per germline, CDR1 GTSNPN and CDR2 SVGIG (reference sequence). The CDR3 DNA sequence: TGTGCCTGGAGTGTGGAGGGCAGAACCTACGAGCAGTACTTC. It codes for CAWSVEGRTYEQYF.

This sequence joins TRBV5-1 and TRBJ2-3; 7 bases are shared with TRBD1. The CDR3 totals 18 residues. CDR1 SGHRS and CDR2 YFSETQ come from the germline V gene. The trim removed 0 bases at V and 3 bases at J, leaving 13 bases unmatched. For the CDR3, the DNA is TGCGCCAGCAGCTTGGGGCTCCTGACAGGGTTCGGGACAGATACGCAGTATTTT. Its protein is CASSLGLLTGFGTDTQYF.